This TCR beta chain was obtained from a study of blood T cell repertoires in COVID-19. About the research overall: Specimens from acute and convalescent COVID-19 originated in the United States, Italy and Spain. In each case, the material was cDNA or gDNA derived from T cells, B-cell-depleted T cells, or PBMCs.

As handled by the study authors: Researchers report that nucleated cell counts were estimated from reference gene primer amplification. The data were produced by immunoSEQ multiplex PCR, yet TCRdb's version contains in-frame clones alone and is incomplete. That table gives V, J and clone size, and the DNA gave D and trimming. The profile shows about 74,000 clones, about 91% of them singletons. V shed 5 bases and J 4 bases; nucleotides not matched to a gene: 7. The CDR3 is 14 residues long. Germline-derived CDR1 and CDR2 are MNHEY and SMNVEV (reference sequence). The receptor's source is a woman aged 60 to 75 with active COVID-19. The rearrangement uses TRBV27 and TRBJ1-2; 7 bases align to TRBD1. Specimen: peripheral blood. DNA of the CDR3: TGTGCCAGCAGTCCGCGACAGGGATCCTATGGCTACACCTTC. It codes for CASSPRQGSYGYTF.